Listed here are 13 T cell receptor beta chains from one sample, sequenced in a study of CD8+CD57+ T cells in acquired aplastic anemia. According to the study, genomic DNA was the template for TCR beta VDJ and CDR3 profiling. TCRdb passed the reads through MiXCR, listing each CDR3 protein once. The table lists around 130,000 distinct CDR3 sequences, 48% of them singletons. Sequenced input: sorted CD4+, CD8+, or CD8+CD57+ T cells (not recorded which) from PBMCs. The receptors shown here come from a human donor in good health, serving as a control.

This clonotype was recorded at least ten times. This sequence joins TRBV4-3 and TRBJ1-2; possible D gene TRBD1, 6 bases. Germline lookup yields CDR1 LGHNA and CDR2 YSLEER. V was cut by 0 bases and J by 3 bases, with 11 bases left in between. This CDR3 region has 15 residues. CDR3 protein: CASSQERGRDYGYTF. Written as DNA, the CDR3 is TGCGCCAGCAGCCAAGAAAGGGGGAGAGACTATGGCTACACCTTC.

This chain links TRBV10-3 with TRBJ2-7; no clear D gene. The CDR3 length is 15 residues. The ends were cut back, 3 bases at V and 4 bases at J, with 16 bases in the middle. Germline lookup yields CDR1 ENHRY and CDR2 SYGVKD. In nucleotides, the CDR3 is TGTGCCATCAGTGATGTGGCGGCCAAGGGTTACGAGCAGTACTTC. Translated, it gives CAISDVAAKGYEQYF.

Many counts were recorded for this clonotype. J is TRBJ2-7 and V is TRBV7-2; tentatively, D is TRBD2 (6 bases). The germline V gene encodes CDR1 SGHTA and CDR2 FQGNSA. The length of the CDR3 is 14 residues. The V end lost 5 bases, the J end lost 3 bases, and 14 bases lay between the germline ends. The CDR3 DNA follows: TGTGCCAGCAGCAAAGTAGCTAGCGTCTACGAGCAGTACTTC. Protein sequence: CASSKVASVYEQYF.

This chain joins TRBV5-5 and TRBJ1-1; D is ambiguous. V dropped 4 bases and J dropped 0 bases, with 13 bases sitting between them. This CDR3 is 15 amino acids long. From germline, CDR1 is SGHKS and CDR2 YYEKEE (reference sequence). The CDR3 sequence is CASSHRRAMNTEAFF. CDR3 coding DNA: TGTGCCAGCAGCCATCGACGCGCCATGAACACTGAAGCTTTCTTT.

This clonotype was picked up many times. The chain carries TRBV5-5 and TRBJ2-3; 13 positions agree with TRBD2. The CDR3 consists of 17 residues. V dropped 4 bases and J dropped 6; count of bases not matched to a gene: 11. The V gene's germline CDR1 is SGHKS and CDR2 YYEKEE (reference sequence). The CDR3 reads CASSTLTSGGAEDTQYF. The CDR3 bases are TGTGCCAGCAGCACCCTAACTAGCGGGGGGGCGGAGGATACGCAGTATTTT. Combining the CDR3 with reference TRBV5-5 and TRBJ2-3 gives the whole variable domain DAGVTQSPTHLIKTRGQQVTLRCSPISGHKSVSWYQQVLGQGPQFIFQYYEKEERGRGNFPDRFSARQFPNYSSELNVNALLLGDSALYLCASSTLTSGGAEDTQYFGPGTRLTVL.

This clonotype has more than one count but fewer than ten. The V gene is TRBV10-3, the J gene TRBJ2-5, with 13 bases lining up with TRBD2. With V trimmed by 2 bases and J by 5 bases, 5 bases remained unmatched. The CDR3 spans 16 residues. The germline gives CDR1 ENHRY, CDR2 SYGVKD. DNA of the CDR3: TGTGCCATCAGTGAGGGGACTAGCGGGATACAGGAGACCCAGTACTTC. The encoded protein is CAISEGTSGIQETQYF.

There are many counts of this clonotype. The chain joins TRBV5-6 to TRBJ2-1; the D gene is possibly TRBD1 (6 bases). V shed 0 bases and J shed 4 bases, with 8 bases lying between them. This CDR3 comprises 14 residues. Germline V gene sequence: CDR1 SGHDT, CDR2 YYEEEE. The CDR3 protein is CASSLGQVYNEQFF. In DNA, the CDR3 is TGTGCCAGCAGCTTGGGACAGGTGTACAATGAGCAGTTCTTC.

This clonotype was detected many times. This chain joins TRBV19 and TRBJ2-3; 9 bases map to TRBD1. J was trimmed by 1 base and V by 7 bases; bases with no gene match: 6. From germline, CDR1 is LNHDA and CDR2 SQIVND (reference sequence). The CDR3 has 15 amino acids. The CDR3: CASTGQGSGTDTQYF. In DNA, the CDR3 is TGTGCCAGTACAGGACAGGGGTCGGGCACAGATACGCAGTATTTT.

This clonotype was seen at least ten times. Here the CDR3 reads CSATKPSGGTDTQYF. CDR3 sequence (DNA): TGCAGTGCAACAAAACCTAGCGGGGGCACAGATACGCAGTATTTT. The chain links TRBV20-1 to TRBJ2-3, with 9 positions matching TRBD2. Germline lookup yields CDR1 DFQATT and CDR2 SNEGSKA (reference sequence). V lost 6 bases and J lost 1; bases outside the gene matches: 8. The CDR3 has 15 residues.

This clonotype has a count of ten or more. The gene calls are TRBV7-8 and TRBJ1-1; 9 bases agree with TRBD1. Trimming removed 5 bases from V and 2 bases from J; junction bases left unmatched: 6. The CDR3 sequence is 15 residues long. From germline, CDR1 is SGHVS and CDR2 FQNEAQ. This chain's CDR3 is CASSTLGQGNTEAFF. Written as DNA, the CDR3 is TGTGCCAGCAGCACCCTGGGACAGGGTAACACTGAAGCTTTCTTT. Looking up the rest from reference TRBV7-8 and TRBJ1-1 gives the full variable domain: GAGVSQSPRYKVAKRGQDVALRCDPISGHVSLFWYQQALGQGPEFLTYFQNEAQLDKSGLPSDRFFAERPEGSVSTLKIQRTQQEDSAVYLCASSTLGQGNTEAFFGQGTRLTVV.

This chain uses TRBV5-4 with TRBJ2-7, with 7 bases identical to TRBD1. Germline CDR1 is SGHNT and CDR2 is YYREEE (reference sequence). The CDR3 consists of 16 residues. V gave up 3 bases and J gave up 1 base; unmatched junction bases: 10. CDR3 sequence: CASSSMIGGGSYEQYF. The CDR3 DNA reads TGTGCCAGCAGCTCAATGATAGGGGGCGGGTCCTACGAGCAGTACTTC.

V usage is TRBV19 and J usage is TRBJ1-2; perhaps TRBD1 as D (5 bases). The length of the CDR3 is 14 residues. V dropped 3 bases and J dropped 3 bases, with 11 bases sitting between them. Looked up from germline, CDR1 is LNHDA and CDR2 is SQIVND (reference sequence). This CDR3 reads CASSMGTAYYGYTF. The CDR3, as DNA: TGTGCCAGTAGTATGGGGACGGCCTACTATGGCTACACCTTC.

This clonotype has only a few counts. The rearrangement links TRBV24-1 to TRBJ2-7; 11 bases map to TRBD2. V lost 10 bases, J lost 2 bases, and 3 bases stayed unmatched. The CDR3 has 13 amino acids. Germline V gene sequence: CDR1 KGHDR, CDR2 SFDVKD. CDR3 sequence reads: CATRGLAAYEQYF. CDR3 bases: TGTGCCACGCGGGGACTAGCGGCCTACGAGCAGTACTTC.